This T cell receptor beta chain was profiled in a study of cytomegalovirus exposure and HLA in healthy donors. Study-level information: A previous analysis identified more than 100 million unique TCR beta sequences derived from around 180 million T cells.

Notes on the study in general: Among TCR beta chains, those listed as cytomegalovirus-associated numbered around 160. Highly shared sequence variants in one cluster were likely a sequencing artifact.

The PCR used 60 Vbeta and 13 Jbeta primers. Repertoires were generated with immunoSEQ multiplex PCR, while TCRdb's copy carries only in-frame clones and drops some. In the table there are tens of thousands of clones, around 70% of which are singletons. The CDR3 length is 14 residues. Germline trimming cut 5 bases from V and 8 bases from J; bases unmatched to any gene: 11. Looked up from germline, CDR1 is MGHRA and CDR2 is YSYEKL. This clone was seen just once. Its antigen is currently unknown. The sequencing sample was made of PBMCs. This clonotype was obtained from a woman in her forties or fifties in good health and CMV-seronegative. The chain links TRBV4-1 to TRBJ1-1; the match to TRBD1 covers 7 bases. CDR3 DNA: TGCGCCAGCAGCACCCAAGACAGGGCGCCCGAAGCTTTCTTT. Translated, it gives CASSTQDRAPEAFF.